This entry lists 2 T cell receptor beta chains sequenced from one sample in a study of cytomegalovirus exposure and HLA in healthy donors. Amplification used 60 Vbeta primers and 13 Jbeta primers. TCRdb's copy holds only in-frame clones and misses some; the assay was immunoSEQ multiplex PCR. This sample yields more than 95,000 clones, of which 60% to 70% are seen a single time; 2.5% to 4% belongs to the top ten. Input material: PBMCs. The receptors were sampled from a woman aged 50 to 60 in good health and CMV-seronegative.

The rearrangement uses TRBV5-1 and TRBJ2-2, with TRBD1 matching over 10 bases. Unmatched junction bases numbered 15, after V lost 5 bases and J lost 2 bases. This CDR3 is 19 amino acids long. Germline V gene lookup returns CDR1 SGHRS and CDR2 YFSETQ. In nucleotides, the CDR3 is TGCGCCAGCAGAAACATCCGGGACAGGGGACTTATAAACACCGGGGAGCTGTTTTTT. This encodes CASRNIRDRGLINTGELFF.

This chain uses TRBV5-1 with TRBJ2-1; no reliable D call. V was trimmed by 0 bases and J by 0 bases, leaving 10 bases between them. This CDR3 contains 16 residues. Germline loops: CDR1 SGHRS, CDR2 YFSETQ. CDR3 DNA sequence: TGCGCCAGCAGCTTGGAGGCGGAGAGCTCCTACAATGAGCAGTTCTTC. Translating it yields CASSLEAESSYNEQFF. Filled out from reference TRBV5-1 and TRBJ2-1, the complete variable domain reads KAGVTQTPRYLIKTRGQQVTLSCSPISGHRSVSWYQQTPGQGLQFLFEYFSETQRNKGNFPGRFSGRQFSNSRSEMNVSTLELGDSALYLCASSLEAESSYNEQFFGPGTRLTVL.